This T cell receptor beta chain comes out of a study of blood T cell repertoires in COVID-19. Across the whole study: COVID-19 samples from acute and convalescent phases originated in the United States, Italy and Spain. The cDNA or gDNA used as material had been derived from T cells, B-cell-depleted T cells, or PBMCs.

Original processing notes: Reference gene primer amplification gave estimated nucleated cell counts. TCRdb's table, derived via immunoSEQ multiplex PCR, lists solely in-frame clones and lacks some. Clonal size and the V and J genes are those of that table, whereas D and trimming came from the DNA. Among 100,000 to 150,000 clones, 81% were seen once, and the ten largest hold roughly 17%. Germline assignment: CDR1 SGHDT and CDR2 YYEEEE. The ends were cut back, 2 bases at V and 0 bases at J, with 17 bases in the middle. This CDR3 contains 17 residues. The specimen was peripheral blood. The V and J genes are TRBV5-6 and TRBJ1-1; D not certain. This clonotype originated in a man aged 25 to 40 with COVID-19, enrolled during active disease. CDR3 protein: CASSFPDLGLMNTEAFF. CDR3 coding DNA: TGTGCCAGCAGCTTTCCCGACCTTGGACTGATGAACACTGAAGCTTTCTTT.